This paragraph covers one T cell receptor beta chain sequence. This entry belongs to a study of T cells after yellow fever vaccination. TCRdb recomputed calls from the 5' RACE reads with MiXCR, one row per CDR3 protein. The table includes more than 95,000 distinct CDR3 sequences, over 12% detected once. Germline V lookup: CDR1 SNHLY, CDR2 FYNNEI. The CDR3 extends over 15 amino acids. The V gene lost 6 bases and the J gene lost 1 base, with 15 bases spanning the gap. The receptor's source is a man younger than 35 who received the YFV17D yellow fever vaccine. The chain carries TRBV2 and TRBJ1-1, with D maybe TRBD1 (5 bases). Specimen: CD8+ T cells sorted from PBMCs, collected 5 days after the yellow fever booster vaccination. The CDR3 coding sequence is TGTGCCAGCAGGGATACATCTGGGGGGAACACTGAAGCTTTCTTT. This codes for CASRDTSGGNTEAFF.